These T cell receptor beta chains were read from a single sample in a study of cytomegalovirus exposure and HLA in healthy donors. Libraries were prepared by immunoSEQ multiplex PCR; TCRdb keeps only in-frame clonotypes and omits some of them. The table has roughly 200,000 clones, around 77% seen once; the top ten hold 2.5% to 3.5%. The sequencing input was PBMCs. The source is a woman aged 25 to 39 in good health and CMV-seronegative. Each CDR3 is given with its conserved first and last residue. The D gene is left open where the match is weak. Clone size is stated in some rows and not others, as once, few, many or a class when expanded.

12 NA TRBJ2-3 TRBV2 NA CASRRGSGTQYF TGTGCCAGCAGGAGGGGGTCAGGTACGCAGTATTTT
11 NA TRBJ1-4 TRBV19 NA CASSIDLKLFF TGTGCCAGTAGTATAGACTTAAAACTGTTTTTT
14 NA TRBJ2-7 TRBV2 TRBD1 CASSDQGQGYEQYF TGTGCCAGCAGTGACCAGGGACAGGGATACGAGCAGTACTTC
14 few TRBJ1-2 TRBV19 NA CASRYSDTYYGYTF TGTGCCAGTAGATACTCGGACACATACTATGGCTACACCTTC
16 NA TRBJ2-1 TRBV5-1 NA CASSLAGRQADNEQFF TGCGCCAGCAGCTTGGCCGGGCGACAGGCCGACAATGAGCAGTTCTTC
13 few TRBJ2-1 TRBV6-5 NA CASSLSSYNEQFF TGTGCCAGCAGTTTGAGCTCCTACAATGAGCAGTTCTTC
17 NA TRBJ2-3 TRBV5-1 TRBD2 CASSPAAGGGSTDTQYF TGCGCCAGCAGCCCGGCGGCCGGGGGGGGCAGCACAGATACGCAGTATTTT
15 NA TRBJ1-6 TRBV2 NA CASSEALISDSPLHF TGTGCCAGCAGTGAAGCACTCATCTCGGATTCACCCCTCCACTTT
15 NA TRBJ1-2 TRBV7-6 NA CASSLFPKANYGYPF TGTGCCAGCAGCTTATTTCCCAAAGCTAACTATGGCTACCCCTTC
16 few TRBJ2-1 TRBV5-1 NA CASSLAVGGKLGEQFF TGCGCCAGCAGCTTGGCTGTTGGAGGGAAACTGGGCGAGCAGTTCTTC
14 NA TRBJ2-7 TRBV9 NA CASSVDWEVYEQYF TGTGCCAGCAGCGTAGATTGGGAGGTCTACGAGCAGTACTTC
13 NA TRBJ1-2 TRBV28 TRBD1 CASSSRYRGSPTF TGTGCCAGCAGTTCCCGATACAGGGGAAGCCCCACCTTC
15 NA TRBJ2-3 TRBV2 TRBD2 CASSDWLAGADTQYF TGTGCCAGCAGTGACTGGCTAGCGGGGGCAGATACGCAGTATTTT
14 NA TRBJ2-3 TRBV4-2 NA CASSQDPGVDTQYF TGTGCCAGCAGCCAAGATCCAGGGGTAGATACGCAGTATTTT
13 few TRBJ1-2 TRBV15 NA CATSRAGNYGYTF TGTGCCACCAGCAGAGCGGGGAACTATGGCTACACCTTC
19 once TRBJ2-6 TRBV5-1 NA CASSFPEGTLGSGANVLTF TGCGCCAGCAGCTTTCCGGAGGGAACTCTCGGGTCTGGGGCCAACGTCCTGACTTTC
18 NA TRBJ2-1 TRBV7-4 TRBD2 CASSLTSGSNTPRHEQFF TGTGCCAGCAGCTTAACTAGCGGGAGTAATACCCCCCGCCATGAGCAGTTCTTC
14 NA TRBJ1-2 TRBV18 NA CASSPPGLPGGYTF TGTGCCAGCTCACCCCCAGGACTCCCAGGCGGCTACACCTTC
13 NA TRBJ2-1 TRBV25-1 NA CASSDQAYREQFF TGTGCCAGCAGTGATCAAGCGTACAGGGAGCAGTTCTTC
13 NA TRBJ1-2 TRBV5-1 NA CASSLLSGSGYTF TGCGCCAGCAGCTTGTTGTCAGGGTCTGGCTACACCTTC
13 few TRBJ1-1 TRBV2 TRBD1 CASTRGLNTEAFF TGTGCCAGCACCAGGGGGCTGAACACTGAAGCTTTCTTT
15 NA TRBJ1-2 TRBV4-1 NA CASSQVQFDGDGYTF TGCGCCAGCAGCCAAGTTCAATTTGACGGAGATGGCTACACCTTC
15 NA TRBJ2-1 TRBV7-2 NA CASSLVTSNKGEQFF TGTGCCAGCAGCTTAGTAACTAGCAATAAGGGTGAGCAGTTCTTC
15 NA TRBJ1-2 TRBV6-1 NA CASTINLRGAAGYTF TGTGCCAGCACCATTAATCTCAGGGGCGCGGCTGGCTACACCTTC
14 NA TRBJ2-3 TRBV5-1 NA CASSSHITSDTQYF TGCGCCAGCAGCTCACACATTACCTCAGATACGCAGTATTTT
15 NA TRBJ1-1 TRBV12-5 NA CASGLATGLDTEAFF TGTGCTAGTGGTTTGGCAACAGGGCTGGACACTGAAGCTTTCTTT
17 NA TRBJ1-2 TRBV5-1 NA CASSLGAGIGSNYGYTF TGCGCCAGCAGCTTGGGGGCAGGGATCGGCTCCAACTATGGCTACACCTTC
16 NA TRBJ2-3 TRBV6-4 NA CASSLITRLVADTQYF TGTGCCAGCAGCCTGATCACTAGACTAGTCGCAGATACGCAGTATTTT
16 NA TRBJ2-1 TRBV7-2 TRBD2 CASSGRRGPGGGEQFF TGTGCCAGCAGCGGGAGGAGGGGCCCCGGGGGGGGTGAGCAGTTCTTC
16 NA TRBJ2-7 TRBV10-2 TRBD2 CASQPSRVAGEYEQYF TGCGCCAGCCAACCCTCCCGGGTAGCGGGAGAATACGAGCAGTACTTC
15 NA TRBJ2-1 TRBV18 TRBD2 CASSPLAGGDTEQFF TGTGCCAGCTCACCACTAGCGGGAGGTGACACTGAGCAGTTCTTC
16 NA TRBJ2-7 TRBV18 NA CASSPPTAGVSYEQYF TGTGCCAGCTCACCACCGACGGCAGGTGTTTCCTACGAGCAGTACTTC
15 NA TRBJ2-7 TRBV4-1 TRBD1 CASSDYRGKSYEQYF TGCGCCAGCAGCGACTACAGGGGAAAGAGCTACGAGCAGTACTTC
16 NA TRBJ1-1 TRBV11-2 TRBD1 CASSYKPGQVNTEAFF TGTGCCAGCAGCTATAAACCGGGACAGGTGAACACTGAAGCTTTCTTT
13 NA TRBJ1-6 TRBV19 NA CASSAGLPSPLHF TGTGCCAGTAGTGCCGGTTTACCCTCACCCCTCCACTTT
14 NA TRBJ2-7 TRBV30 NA CAFVDTRGGYEQYF TGTGCCTTCGTGGACACAAGGGGAGGTTACGAGCAGTACTTC
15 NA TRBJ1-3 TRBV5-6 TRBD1 CASSPTGGQGYTIYF TGTGCCAGCAGCCCGACGGGGGGACAGGGATACACCATATATTTT
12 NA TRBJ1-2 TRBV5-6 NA CASSLRGSGYTF TGTGCCAGCAGCTTGCGGGGAAGCGGCTACACCTTC
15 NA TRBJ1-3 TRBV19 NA CASSASRVSGNTIYF TGTGCCAGTAGTGCTTCCAGGGTGTCTGGAAACACCATATATTTT
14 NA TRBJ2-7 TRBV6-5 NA CASSPGGSGDEQYF TGTGCCAGCAGTCCGGGGGGCTCGGGAGACGAGCAGTACTTC
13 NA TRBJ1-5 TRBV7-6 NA CASSLGQRQPQHF TGTGCCAGCAGCCTGGGGCAGAGACAGCCCCAGCATTTT
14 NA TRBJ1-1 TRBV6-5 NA CASSYRDRAPEAFF TGTGCCAGCAGTTACAGAGACAGAGCACCTGAAGCTTTCTTT
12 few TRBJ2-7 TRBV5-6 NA CASSLANYEQYF TGTGCCAGCAGCTTGGCCAACTACGAGCAGTACTTC
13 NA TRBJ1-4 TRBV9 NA CASSALPGEKLFF TGTGCCAGCAGCGCCCTGCCCGGGGAAAAACTGTTTTTT
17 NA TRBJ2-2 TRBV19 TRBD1 CASSVAPGQANTGELFF TGTGCCAGTAGTGTGGCACCGGGACAGGCGAACACCGGGGAGCTGTTTTTT
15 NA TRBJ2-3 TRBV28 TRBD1 CASSEGQQSTDTQYF TGTGCCAGCAGTGAGGGACAGCAATCCACAGATACGCAGTATTTT
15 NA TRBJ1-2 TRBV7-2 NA CASSLYPGPSGGYTF TGTGCCAGCAGCTTATATCCAGGTCCCTCTGGTGGCTACACCTTC
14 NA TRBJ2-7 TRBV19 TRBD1 CASSRRDREYEQYF TGTGCCAGTAGCCGCCGGGACAGGGAGTACGAGCAGTACTTC
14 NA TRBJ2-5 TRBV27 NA CASRPGVAGATQYF TGTGCCAGCCGTCCGGGAGTAGCAGGAGCGACCCAGTACTTC
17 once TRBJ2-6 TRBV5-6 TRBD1 CASTLGQFRSGANVLTF TGTGCCAGCACCTTGGGACAGTTCCGCTCTGGGGCCAACGTCCTGACTTTC
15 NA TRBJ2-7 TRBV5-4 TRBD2 CASSFTSGSSYEQYF TGTGCCAGCAGCTTTACTAGCGGGAGCTCCTACGAGCAGTACTTC
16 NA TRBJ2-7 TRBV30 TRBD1 CAWSQRGGDRGHEQYF TGTGCCTGGAGCCAAAGAGGTGGGGACAGGGGACACGAGCAGTACTTC
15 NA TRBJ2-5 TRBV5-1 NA CASSLVGDPQETQYF TGCGCCAGCAGCTTGGTCGGAGATCCCCAAGAGACCCAGTACTTC
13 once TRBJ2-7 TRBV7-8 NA CASSGLATYEQYF TGTGCCAGCAGCGGTCTAGCGACCTACGAGCAGTACTTC
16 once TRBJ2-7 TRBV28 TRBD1 CASSFSLRQGRYEQYF TGTGCCAGCAGTTTCTCCTTAAGACAGGGAAGGTACGAGCAGTACTTC
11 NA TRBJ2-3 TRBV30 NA CAWTGGDTQYF TGTGCCTGGACCGGCGGGGATACGCAGTATTTT